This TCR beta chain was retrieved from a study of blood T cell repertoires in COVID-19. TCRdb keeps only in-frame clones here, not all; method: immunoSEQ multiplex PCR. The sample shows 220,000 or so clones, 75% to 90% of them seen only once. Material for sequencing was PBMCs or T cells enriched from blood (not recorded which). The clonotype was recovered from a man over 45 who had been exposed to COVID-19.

CDR3 amino acids: CASSMGAGFNQPQHF. The CDR3 DNA reads TGTGCCAGTAGTATGGGGGCCGGCTTCAATCAGCCCCAGCATTTT. V usage is TRBV19 and J usage is TRBJ1-5; D may be TRBD1 (6 bases). CDR1 and CDR2 (germline): LNHDA, SQIVND (reference sequence). The CDR3 length is 15 residues. The ends were cut back, 3 bases at V and 3 bases at J, with 12 bases in the middle.